This T cell receptor (beta chain) originates from a study of blood T cell dynamics during melanoma immunotherapy. The time point: pre-treatment baseline. Blood was drawn before treatment and at week 3 after checkpoint blockade. Patients had no prior systemic cancer treatment, immunosuppressants or other active cancers. The germline CDR1 and CDR2 sequences are SGHNT and YYREEE (reference sequence). V was clipped by 4 bases and J by 2 bases, with 15 bases between them. The length of the CDR3 is 16 residues. Method: immunoSEQ multiplex PCR; TCRdb's copy keeps in-frame clones and lacks some. The table lists approximately 5,900 clones, around 90% of them singletons.

This chain links TRBV5-4 with TRBJ2-2; no clear D gene. The sequenced sample was blood, obtained from a patient treated with checkpoint blockade. This clonotype originated in a human donor with melanoma. This CDR3 reads CASSGGGWGNTGELFF. In nucleotides, the CDR3 is TGTGCCAGCAGCGGTGGCGGTTGGGGTAACACCGGGGAGCTGTTTTTT.